This T cell receptor (beta chain) originates from a study of T cell clonality in common variable immunodeficiency. CDR3 size: 15 residues. Per germline, CDR1 SGHKS and CDR2 YYEKEE (reference sequence). Sequencing input was equivalent genomic DNA from CVID and controls. This table comes from immunoSEQ multiplex PCR, and its TCRdb copy is limited to in-frame clones, with some not included. Found here are fewer than 40,000 clones, no singletons; the ten largest cover around 6.7%. For at least one year, all CVID subjects received replacement immunoglobulin. Blood came from CVID subjects not ill and not taking immunomodulatory or immunosuppressive medication. Blood samples were heparinized, 5 to 8 ml per donor. Study outcomes and limitations: Reportedly, TCR beta sequences from common variable immunodeficiency showed fewer deletions and N-nucleotide insertions.

This clone was counted between two and nine times. What it binds is unknown. The CDR3 end is not reached by the read, which stops 3 residues before it; the germline J gene fills it in. The specimen was peripheral blood mononuclear cells. The TCR sequence derives from a human donor with common variable immunodeficiency. The J gene is TRBJ2-3, the V gene TRBV5-5, with 10 bases fitting TRBD2. The sequenced part of the CDR3 DNA is TGTGCCAGCAGCTTAACTAGCGGGGCCCCGGAGACG. It yields the protein CASSLTSGAPET. The entire CDR3 protein is CASSLTSGAPETQYF.